This entry describes one T cell receptor beta chain. The data derive from a study of T cells after yellow fever vaccination. One entry per CDR3 protein results from TCRdb running MiXCR on the 5' RACE reads. The repertoire consists of 200,000 to 300,000 distinct CDR3 sequences, with less than 7.5% occurring once and the leading ten covering 1% to 1.2%. Germline CDR1 SGHTA, CDR2 FQGNSA. With V trimmed by 6 bases and J by 5 bases, 9 bases remained unmatched. CDR3 length: 15 residues. Sample: CD4+ T cells sorted from PBMCs, taken on the day of the yellow fever booster vaccination. The sequence was obtained from a man aged 25 to 40 who received the YFV17D yellow fever vaccine. The rearrangement uses TRBV7-2 and TRBJ1-1, with 10 bases aligning to TRBD1. This CDR3 is CASSTTGGLTTEAFF. CDR3 in DNA: TGTGCCAGCAGTACGACAGGGGGCTTGACGACTGAAGCTTTCTTT.